These 2 T cell receptor beta chains were all obtained from the same sample, sequenced in a study of T-cell reconstitution after alpha-beta-depleted transplantation in children. TCRbeta library preparation incorporated unique molecular identifiers. TCRdb re-called the PCR reads with MiXCR, one entry per CDR3 protein. The sample carries 250,000 to 300,000 distinct CDR3 sequences, over 9.5% recorded once. Sequenced here: PBMCs, sampled before TCRalphabeta/CD19-depleted stem cell transplant. Receptors originate from a boy in the first two years of life with acute myeloid leukemia, due to receive a stem cell transplant.

In this sample, this clonotype turned up a few times. This rearrangement joins TRBV4-3 to TRBJ2-7, with D maybe TRBD2 (5 bases). Germline CDR1 LGHNA, CDR2 YSLEER. This CDR3 has 14 residues. V lost 0 bases and J lost 2, with 8 bases in between. CDR3 residues: CASSQDLGAYEQYF. The CDR3 nucleotides are TGCGCCAGCAGCCAAGATCTGGGAGCCTACGAGCAGTACTTC.

This clonotype was observed many times. The chain carries TRBV4-2 and TRBJ2-5; TRBD2 matches at 9 bases. The trim removed 1 base at V and 0 bases at J, leaving 9 bases unmatched. Germline CDR1 is LGHNA and CDR2 is YNFKEQ. CDR3 length equals 18 residues. The CDR3 DNA sequence: TGTGCCAGCAGCCAAGTCCCGTGGGCTAGCGGGGACCAAGAGACCCAGTACTTC. It is translated as CASSQVPWASGDQETQYF.